A single sample gave rise to the 26 T cell receptor beta chains below, sequenced in a study of T cell responses to AZD1222 COVID-19 vaccine. The protocol was immunoSEQ multiplex PCR, while the TCRdb copy is restricted to in-frame clones and leaves out a portion. The sample shows 130,000 to 150,000 clones, more than 75% of them seen only once. The sequences come from peripheral blood, collected on day 0 of AZD1222 vaccination. The receptor source for this set is an adult in good health.

The CDR3 loop is CASSLEDRVYNEQFF. The CDR3 DNA is TGCGCCAGCAGCTTGGAGGACAGGGTGTACAATGAGCAGTTCTTC. The chain couples TRBV5-1 to TRBJ2-1; the match to TRBD1 covers 8 bases. CDR1 and CDR2 (germline): SGHRS, YFSETQ. J was trimmed by 4 bases and V by 0 bases; bases with no gene match: 3. The CDR3 contains 15 residues.

The chain joins TRBV24-1 to TRBJ2-5, with no clear D. The germline CDR1 and CDR2 sequences are KGHDR and SFDVKD. The CDR3 loop spans 14 amino acids. Trimming pared 4 bases from V and 3 bases from J, leaving 11 bases between. The CDR3 coding sequence is TGTGCCACCAGTGACCCCCCTAGGGAAGAGACCCAGTACTTC. This sequence encodes CATSDPPREETQYF.

This chain uses TRBV11-2 with TRBJ2-3; D perhaps matches TRBD2 (6 bases). The CDR3 runs to 16 residues. Germline V CDR1 and CDR2: SGHAT, FQNNGV. Trimming pared 1 base from V and 2 bases from J, leaving 13 bases between. This chain's CDR3 is CASSLGWGVLTDTQYF. The CDR3, as DNA: TGTGCCAGCAGCTTAGGATGGGGGGTACTCACAGATACGCAGTATTTT.

The chain recombines TRBV24-1 with TRBJ2-2, with 10 bases that match TRBD1. This CDR3 is 18 amino acids long. CDR1 is KGHDR, CDR2 SFDVKD, per germline. V lost 4 bases and J lost 7; bases outside the gene matches: 14. CDR3 coding DNA: TGTGCCACCAGTGACCAACCCCCGGGACAGGGGCGGAGCGGGGAGCTGTTTTTT. As protein: CATSDQPPGQGRSGELFF.

The chain links TRBV11-2 to TRBJ2-2; D call uncertain. Deletions cut 3 bases from V and 7 bases from J, with 9 bases between. The CDR3 totals 13 residues. Germline V CDR1 and CDR2: SGHAT, FQNNGV. CDR3 DNA sequence: TGTGCCAGCAGCTTTACCGTAGGCGGGGAGCTGTTTTTT. Translated: CASSFTVGGELFF.

The rearrangement joins TRBV15 to TRBJ2-7; D may correspond to TRBD1 or TRBD2 (5 bases each). Germline V lookup: CDR1 LNHNV, CDR2 YYDKDF (reference sequence). Trimming took 0 bases from V and 7 from J, leaving 7 bases between them. The CDR3 contains 12 residues. Here the CDR3 DNA reads TGTGCCACCAGCAGAGAGGGACGGGAGCAGTACTTC. It yields the protein CATSREGREQYF.

The chain employs TRBV4-2 and TRBJ2-2, with 7 nucleotides matching TRBD2. Germline-derived CDR1 and CDR2 are LGHNA and YNFKEQ. The CDR3 spans 19 residues. V shed 0 bases and J 4 bases; nucleotides not matched to a gene: 14. CDR3 DNA: TGTGCCAGCAGCCAAGAAATCGGGGTAGCGGGCTATAGCACCGGGGAGCTGTTTTTT. It specifies CASSQEIGVAGYSTGELFF.

V is TRBV15 and J is TRBJ2-7; 13 nucleotides line up with TRBD2. Germline CDR1 is LNHNV and CDR2 is YYDKDF (reference sequence). The CDR3 runs to 16 residues. Trimming took 0 bases from V and 3 from J; bases not matched to a gene: 2. CDR3 nucleotide sequence: TGTGCCACCAGCAGAGATTGGACTAGCGGGAGCTACGAGCAGTACTTC. This codes for CATSRDWTSGSYEQYF.

The CDR3: CASSLAILLGGSTDTQYF. CDR3 coding DNA: TGTGCCAGCAGCTTAGCCATACTTCTAGGGGGCTCCACAGATACGCAGTATTTT. The genes are TRBV7-2 and TRBJ2-3; 7 nucleotides match TRBD1. Germline-derived CDR1 and CDR2 are SGHTA and FQGNSA. Losses at the gene ends were 0 bases for V and 2 bases for J; bases not matched to a gene: 11. The CDR3 length is 18 residues.

V gene TRBV5-8 combines with J gene TRBJ1-2; TRBD1 matches 10 bases. V trimming: 1 base; J trimming: 6 bases; junction bases outside the gene matches: 6. The germline V gene encodes CDR1 SGHTS and CDR2 YDEGEE. This CDR3 comprises 15 residues. The CDR3 region has the DNA TGTGCCAGCAGCTTGCACCGGGACAGGGGAGATGGCTACACCTTC. Protein product: CASSLHRDRGDGYTF.

The rearrangement links TRBV29-1 to TRBJ2-1; TRBD1 might be the D (6 bases). The CDR3 contains 11 residues. CDR1 is SQVTM and CDR2 is ANQGSEA in the germline V gene. V was trimmed by 4 bases and J by 5 bases, leaving 6 bases between them. The CDR3 region has the DNA TGCAGCGTTGGGACAGACAATGAGCAGTTCTTC. This sequence encodes CSVGTDNEQFF.

Points on this clone: The sample holds other DNA sequences that translate to the same CDR3. The rearrangement links TRBV4-3 to TRBJ1-2; D gene uncertain. V was shortened by 0 bases and J by 4 bases, with 9 bases between the two germline ends. The germline gives CDR1 LGHNA, CDR2 YSLEER. The CDR3 runs 14 residues. CDR3 residues: CASSQDRGGYGYTF. In nucleotides, the CDR3 is TGCGCCAGCAGCCAAGATCGCGGCGGCTATGGCTACACCTTC.

The V gene is TRBV10-3, the J gene TRBJ2-5; D might be TRBD1 (6 bases). The V end was cut by 0 bases, the J end by 4 bases, with 15 bases between. Germline assignment: CDR1 ENHRY and CDR2 SYGVKD. The CDR3 is made up of 16 amino acids. The CDR3 DNA sequence: TGTGCCATCAGTGAGTCGACTCGGTCAGGGGCAGAGACCCAGTACTTC. This encodes CAISESTRSGAETQYF.

The V call is TRBV27, the J call TRBJ1-1, with 8 bases that match TRBD1. CDR3 length equals 20 residues. Trimming at V came to 0 bases and at J to 4 bases, leaving 19 bases not matched to a gene. Germline CDR1 reads MNHEY; CDR2 reads SMNVEV (reference sequence). CDR3 DNA: TGTGCCAGCAGTTTATCACTCCGAGTTCGGACAGGGTTGGGTTCCACTGAAGCTTTCTTT. Protein sequence: CASSLSLRVRTGLGSTEAFF.

V gene TRBV7-3 combines with J gene TRBJ1-2; 10 nucleotides line up with TRBD1. CDR1 is SGHTA and CDR2 is FQGTGA in the germline V gene. V shed 5 bases, J shed 8 bases, and the junction held 2 bases outside the gene matches. The length of the CDR3 is 12 residues. This CDR3 is CASSPGQGGYTF. In nucleotides, the CDR3 is TGTGCCAGCAGCCCGGGACAGGGGGGCTACACCTTC.

The chain uses TRBV18 and TRBJ1-1; no clear D. CDR1 is KGHSH and CDR2 is LQKENI in the germline V gene. V was pared by 2 bases and J by 1 base, with 8 bases between. This CDR3 region has 14 residues. CDR3: CASSPSAGNTEAFF. DNA for the CDR3: TGTGCCAGCTCACCATCCGCGGGGAACACTGAAGCTTTCTTT.

This sequence joins TRBV7-2 and TRBJ1-2; possible D gene TRBD1, 6 bases. CDR3 length: 14 amino acids. Germline assignment: CDR1 SGHTA and CDR2 FQGNSA. V lost 3 bases and J 6 bases, leaving 14 bases between the germline ends. The DNA for the CDR3 is TGTGCCAGCAGCTTTTTACAGGGAGGGCATGGCTACACCTTC. It codes for CASSFLQGGHGYTF.

The J gene is TRBJ2-7, the V gene TRBV28, with 14 bases aligning to TRBD2. The length of the CDR3 is 15 residues. The germline CDR1 and CDR2 sequences are MDHEN and SYDVKM. The trim removed 6 bases at V and 4 bases at J, leaving 5 bases unmatched. CDR3 protein: CASSPGTSGSYEQYF. CDR3 nucleotides: TGTGCCAGCAGCCCCGGGACTAGCGGGAGTTACGAGCAGTACTTC. Variable domain in full (rest from reference TRBV28 and TRBJ2-7): DVKVTQSSRYLVKRTGEKVFLECVQDMDHENMFWYRQDPGLGLRLIYFSYDVKMKEKGDIPEGYSVSREKKERFSLILESASTNQTSMYLCASSPGTSGSYEQYFGPGTRLTVT.

The chain combines TRBV6-4 with TRBJ2-3; unclear D gene. The length of the CDR3 is 15 residues. Germline CDR1 and CDR2: MRHNA and SNTAGT. V dropped 0 bases and J dropped 4 bases, with 11 bases sitting between them. The DNA for the CDR3 is TGTGCCAGCAGTGACTCTGGCCCCGAGTCAGATACGCAGTATTTT. Protein: CASSDSGPESDTQYF.

In its sample, this clone was seen a few times. This sequence joins TRBV7-2 and TRBJ2-1, with unresolved D. CDR1 and CDR2 (germline): SGHTA, FQGNSA. CDR3 size: 15 residues. Trimming took off 3 bases at V and 5 bases at J, with 14 bases between the two ends. CDR3 DNA: TGTGCCAGCAGCTTCCTGGATAATAGAAACAATGAGCAGTTCTTC. Encoded protein: CASSFLDNRNNEQFF.

This chain links TRBV11-3 with TRBJ2-1; D gene ambiguous. The germline V gene encodes CDR1 SGHNT and CDR2 YENEEA. The CDR3 is 16 amino acids. With 5 bases removed from V and 0 bases from J, the gap between germline ends came to 14 bases. In DNA form, the CDR3 reads TGTGCCAGCAGCCTTGGGTCTTCCTACTCCTACAATGAGCAGTTCTTC. It is translated as CASSLGSSYSYNEQFF.

The chain recombines TRBV29-1 with TRBJ2-7; TRBD1 aligns across 7 bases. V was clipped by 6 bases and J by 4 bases; unmatched bases: 9. This CDR3 is 13 amino acids long. CDR1 is SQVTM and CDR2 is ANQGSEA in the germline V gene. The CDR3 sequence: CSVEQGSRYEQYF. The CDR3 coding sequence is TGCAGCGTGGAACAGGGGTCTCGGTACGAGCAGTACTTC.

This clone has more than one count but fewer than ten. The chain joins TRBV9 to TRBJ2-7; D possibly corresponds to TRBD1 (5 bases). CDR1 is SGDLS and CDR2 is YYNGEE in the germline V gene. This CDR3 contains 14 residues. V lost 1 base and J lost 0, with 8 bases in between. The DNA for the CDR3 is TGTGCCAGCAGCGTACAGGGCAACTCCTACGAGCAGTACTTC. Amino acids: CASSVQGNSYEQYF.

This clone was counted once. The chain combines TRBV27 with TRBJ2-5, with D perhaps matching TRBD1 (5 bases). CDR1 is MNHEY, CDR2 SMNVEV, per germline (reference sequence). This CDR3 is built from 15 residues. The ends were cut back, 6 bases at V and 0 bases at J, with 14 bases in the middle. This CDR3 is CASRPEDSHQETQYF. The DNA for the CDR3 is TGTGCCAGCAGGCCCGAAGACAGCCACCAAGAGACCCAGTACTTC.

The V gene is TRBV6-6, the J gene TRBJ2-1; D may be TRBD1 (5 bases). Germline V gene data show CDR1 as MNHNY and CDR2 as SVGAGI (reference sequence). The length of the CDR3 is 14 residues. V lost 7 bases and J lost 10, with 20 bases in between. The CDR3 reads CASIPSLPTGEQFF. Written as DNA, the CDR3 is TGTGCCAGCATACCAAGCCTCCCTACAGGCGAGCAGTTCTTC.

The gene calls are TRBV7-2 and TRBJ2-7; 16 positions match TRBD2. Per germline, CDR1 SGHTA and CDR2 FQGNSA. The CDR3 has 19 amino acids. V shed 2 bases, J shed 5 bases, and the junction held 12 bases outside the gene matches. The chain's CDR3 is CASSLRPGTSGRAGHEQYF. The CDR3 DNA reads as TGTGCCAGCAGCTTAAGGCCCGGGACTAGCGGGAGGGCCGGCCACGAGCAGTACTTC.